The 9 T cell receptor beta chains below come from one sample, sequenced in a study of tumor-infiltrating lymphocytes in localized non-small cell lung cancer. The table came from immunoSEQ multiplex PCR; TCRdb's copy has only in-frame clones and leaves some out. The top ten clones hold approximately 8.8% of a sample with thousands of clones, about two thirds of them seen once. Sequencing was performed on uninvolved lung tissue not adjacent to the tumor. The receptors derive from a human donor with non-small cell lung cancer.

This clone was counted a few times. The chain employs TRBV4-2 and TRBJ2-7; TRBD2 aligns across 12 bases. V shed 4 bases and J 3 bases; nucleotides not matched to a gene: 4. Germline loops: CDR1 LGHNA, CDR2 YNFKEQ. The CDR3 sequence is 15 residues long. Here the CDR3 reads CASSPTSGSFYEQYF. In DNA, the CDR3 is TGTGCCAGCAGCCCGACTAGCGGGAGTTTCTACGAGCAGTACTTC.

V gene TRBV9 combines with J gene TRBJ1-2, with a weak D call TRBD1 (6 bases). CDR1 is SGDLS, CDR2 YYNGEE, per germline. V lost 0 bases and J 4 bases, leaving 13 bases between the germline ends. The CDR3 runs to 15 residues. CDR3 coding DNA: TGTGCCAGCAGCGTAGGAGACAGGAACACCTATGGCTACACCTTC. This translates into CASSVGDRNTYGYTF.

The genes are TRBV4-2 and TRBJ2-7, with a weak D call TRBD1 (6 bases). The CDR3 runs to 15 residues. Deletions cut 5 bases from V and 4 bases from J, with 18 bases between. Germline V CDR1 and CDR2: LGHNA, YNFKEQ. CDR3 sequence: CASSFLRDKFYEQYF. In DNA, the CDR3 is TGTGCCAGCAGCTTCCTACGGGACAAGTTTTACGAGCAGTACTTC.

The V call is TRBV19, the J call TRBJ1-3; possible D gene TRBD1, 6 bases. The CDR3 has 12 residues. The germline V and J ends were trimmed by 8 bases and 4 bases, with 9 bases remaining between them. Germline lookup yields CDR1 LNHDA and CDR2 SQIVND (reference sequence). The CDR3 here is CASRTDGNTIYF. DNA of the CDR3: TGTGCCAGTCGGACAGACGGAAACACCATATATTTT.

CDR3 DNA sequence: TGTGCCAGCAGCCTCGGACAGAGTTTCACAGATACGCAGTATTTT. Translated: CASSLGQSFTDTQYF. This chain links TRBV11-3 with TRBJ2-3; perhaps TRBD1 as D (6 bases). V was pared by 5 bases and J by 2 bases, with 14 bases between. Germline V gene sequence: CDR1 SGHNT, CDR2 YENEEA. The CDR3 loop spans 15 amino acids.

This sequence joins TRBV7-2 and TRBJ1-2, with a tentative D call TRBD1 (6 bases). CDR3 size: 12 residues. The V gene's germline CDR1 is SGHTA and CDR2 FQGNSA. The ends were cut back, 5 bases at V and 7 bases at J, with 11 bases in the middle. CDR3 DNA: TGTGCCAGCAGCCCGGCCAGGGGTGGCTACACCTTC. It encodes CASSPARGGYTF.

The rearrangement joins TRBV2 to TRBJ2-7, with 9 bases identical to TRBD1. V shed 6 bases and J 7 bases; nucleotides not matched to a gene: 7. In germline, CDR1 is SNHLY, CDR2 FYNNEI. The CDR3 runs 13 residues. Here the CDR3 reads CASRADRGEEQYF. The DNA for the CDR3 is TGTGCCAGCAGAGCGGACAGGGGCGAAGAGCAGTACTTC.

This clone ranks as medium-sized. This chain's CDR3 is CASTPGGPVEQFF. The CDR3 DNA sequence: TGTGCCAGCACTCCCGGAGGGCCTGTTGAGCAGTTCTTC. The chain couples TRBV16 to TRBJ2-1; possibly TRBD2 for D (6 bases). The V and J ends lost 7 bases and 9 bases respectively, with 16 bases between them. The CDR3 has 13 residues. The V gene's germline CDR1 is KGHSY and CDR2 FQNENV. The full variable domain, completed using reference TRBV16 and TRBJ2-1, is GEEVAQTPKHLVRGEGQKAKLYCAPIKGHSYVFWYQQVLKNEFKFLISFQNENVFDETGMPKERFSAKCLPNSPCSLEIQATKLEDSAVYFCASTPGGPVEQFFGPGTRLTVL.

This rearrangement joins TRBV7-2 to TRBJ2-3; a possible D gene is TRBD2 (6 bases). The CDR3 has 15 residues. The germline V gene has CDR1 SGHTA and CDR2 FQGNSA. The V end lost 4 bases, the J end lost 2 bases, and 13 bases lay between the germline ends. CDR3 sequence reads: CASSSDYLSTDTQYF. In DNA, the CDR3 is TGTGCCAGCAGCTCGGACTACCTTTCCACAGATACGCAGTATTTT.